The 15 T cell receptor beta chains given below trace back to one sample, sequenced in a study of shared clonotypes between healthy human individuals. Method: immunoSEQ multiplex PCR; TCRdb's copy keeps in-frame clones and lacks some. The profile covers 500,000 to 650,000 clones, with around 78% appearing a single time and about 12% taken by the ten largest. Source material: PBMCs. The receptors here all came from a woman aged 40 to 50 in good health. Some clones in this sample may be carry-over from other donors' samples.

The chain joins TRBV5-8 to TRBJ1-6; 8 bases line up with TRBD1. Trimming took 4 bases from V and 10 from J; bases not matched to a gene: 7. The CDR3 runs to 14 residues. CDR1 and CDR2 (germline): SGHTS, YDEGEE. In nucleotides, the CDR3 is TGTGCCAGCAGCCTCGGACAGGGTGTATCACCCCTCCACTTT. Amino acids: CASSLGQGVSPLHF.

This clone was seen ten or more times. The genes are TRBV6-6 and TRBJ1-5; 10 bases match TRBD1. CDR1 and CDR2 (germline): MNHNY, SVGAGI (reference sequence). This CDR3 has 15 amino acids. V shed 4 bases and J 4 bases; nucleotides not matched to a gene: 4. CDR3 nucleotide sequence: TGTGCCAGCAGTTCCCGACAGGGGGCGAATCAGCCCCAGCATTTT. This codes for CASSSRQGANQPQHF.

The CDR3 DNA reads TGTGCCAGTAGTAGGGCCGTCAGAGCGGATACGCAGTATTTT. The encoded protein is CASSRAVRADTQYF. The chain joins TRBV19 to TRBJ2-3; D unclear. This CDR3 is 14 amino acids long. V was clipped by 4 bases and J by 6 bases, with 14 bases between them. Germline lookup yields CDR1 LNHDA and CDR2 SQIVND (reference sequence). Full variable domain (remainder filled in from reference TRBV19 and TRBJ2-3): DGGITQSPKYLFRKEGQNVTLSCEQNLNHDAMYWYRQDPGQGLRLIYYSQIVNDFQKGDIAEGYSVSREKKESFPLTVTSAQKNPTAFYLCASSRAVRADTQYFGPGTRLTVL.

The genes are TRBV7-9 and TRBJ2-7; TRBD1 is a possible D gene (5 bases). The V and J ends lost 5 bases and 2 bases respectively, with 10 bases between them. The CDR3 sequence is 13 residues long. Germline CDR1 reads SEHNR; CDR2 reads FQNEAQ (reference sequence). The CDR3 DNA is TGTGCCAGCAGCATCGGACAAACCTACGAGCAGTACTTC. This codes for CASSIGQTYEQYF.

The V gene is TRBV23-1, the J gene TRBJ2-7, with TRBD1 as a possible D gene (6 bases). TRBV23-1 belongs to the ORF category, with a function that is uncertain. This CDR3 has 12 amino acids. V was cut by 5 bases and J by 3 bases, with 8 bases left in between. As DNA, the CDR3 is TGCGCCAGCAGTAGGGGACACTACGAGCAGTACTTC. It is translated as CASSRGHYEQYF.

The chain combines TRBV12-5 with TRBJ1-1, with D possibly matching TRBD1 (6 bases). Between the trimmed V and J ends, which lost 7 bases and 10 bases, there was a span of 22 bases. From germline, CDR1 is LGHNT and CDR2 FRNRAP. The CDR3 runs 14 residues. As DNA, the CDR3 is TGTGCTAGTGTCTTCGACAGGCGGACGCTCCTAGCTTTCTTT. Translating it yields CASVFDRRTLLAFF.

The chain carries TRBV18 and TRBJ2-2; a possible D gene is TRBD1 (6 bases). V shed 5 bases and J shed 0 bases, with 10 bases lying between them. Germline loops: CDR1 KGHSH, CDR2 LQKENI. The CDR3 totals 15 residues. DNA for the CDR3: TGTGCCAGCTCATCAGGACAGCCGAACACCGGGGAGCTGTTTTTT. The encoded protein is CASSSGQPNTGELFF.

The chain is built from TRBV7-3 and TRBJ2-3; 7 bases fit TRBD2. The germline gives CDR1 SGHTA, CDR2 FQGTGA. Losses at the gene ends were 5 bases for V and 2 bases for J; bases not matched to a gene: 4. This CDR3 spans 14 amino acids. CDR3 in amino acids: CASSPGLYTDTQYF. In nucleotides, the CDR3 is TGTGCCAGCAGCCCGGGACTATACACAGATACGCAGTATTTT.

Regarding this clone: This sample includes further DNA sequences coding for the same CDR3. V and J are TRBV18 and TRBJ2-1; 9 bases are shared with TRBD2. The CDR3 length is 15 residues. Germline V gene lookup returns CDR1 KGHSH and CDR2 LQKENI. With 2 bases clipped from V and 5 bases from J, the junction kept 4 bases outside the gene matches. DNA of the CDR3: TGTGCCAGCTCACCAGGGTTAGCGGGGGACAATGAGCAGTTCTTC. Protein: CASSPGLAGDNEQFF.

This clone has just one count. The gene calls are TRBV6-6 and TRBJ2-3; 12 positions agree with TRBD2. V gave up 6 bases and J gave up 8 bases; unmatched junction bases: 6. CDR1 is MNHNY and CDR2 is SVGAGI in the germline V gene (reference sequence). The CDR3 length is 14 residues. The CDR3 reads CASSALAGGSTQYF. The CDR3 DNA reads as TGTGCCAGCAGCGCCCTAGCGGGAGGGTCTACGCAGTATTTT.

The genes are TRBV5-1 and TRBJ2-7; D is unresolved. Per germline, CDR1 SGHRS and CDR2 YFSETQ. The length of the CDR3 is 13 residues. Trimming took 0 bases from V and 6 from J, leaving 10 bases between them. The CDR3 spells CASSLERVFEQYF. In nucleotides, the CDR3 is TGCGCCAGCAGCTTGGAAAGGGTATTCGAGCAGTACTTC.

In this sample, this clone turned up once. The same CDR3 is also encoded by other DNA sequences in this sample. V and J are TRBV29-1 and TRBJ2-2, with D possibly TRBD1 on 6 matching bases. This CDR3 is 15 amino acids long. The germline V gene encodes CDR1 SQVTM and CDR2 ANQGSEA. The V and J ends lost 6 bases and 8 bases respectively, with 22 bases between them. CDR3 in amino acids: CSVNPTGMGTGELFF. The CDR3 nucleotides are TGCAGCGTAAATCCTACAGGGATGGGCACTGGGGAGCTGTTTTTT.

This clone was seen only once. CDR3 bases: TGTGCCAGCAGTTTAGGGCTAGCGGACACCAAAAAATACGAGCAGTACTTC. It specifies CASSLGLADTKKYEQYF. This chain joins TRBV27 and TRBJ2-7; 7 bases line up with TRBD2. V lost 2 bases to trimming and J lost 4 bases; unmatched junction nucleotides: 14. Germline values: CDR1 MNHEY, CDR2 SMNVEV (reference sequence). This CDR3 region has 17 residues.

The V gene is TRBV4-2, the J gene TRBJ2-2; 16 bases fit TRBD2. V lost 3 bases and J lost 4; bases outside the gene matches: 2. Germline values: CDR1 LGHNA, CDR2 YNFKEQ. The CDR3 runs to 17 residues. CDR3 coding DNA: TGTGCCAGCAGCCAGGGACTAGCGGGAGGGGTCACCGGGGAGCTGTTTTTT. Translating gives CASSQGLAGGVTGELFF.

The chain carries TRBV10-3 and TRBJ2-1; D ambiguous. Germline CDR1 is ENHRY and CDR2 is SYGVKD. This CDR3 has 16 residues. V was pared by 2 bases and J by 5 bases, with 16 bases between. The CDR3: CAISEVTSRENNEQFF. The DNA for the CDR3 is TGTGCCATCAGTGAGGTGACCAGCAGAGAAAACAATGAGCAGTTCTTC.